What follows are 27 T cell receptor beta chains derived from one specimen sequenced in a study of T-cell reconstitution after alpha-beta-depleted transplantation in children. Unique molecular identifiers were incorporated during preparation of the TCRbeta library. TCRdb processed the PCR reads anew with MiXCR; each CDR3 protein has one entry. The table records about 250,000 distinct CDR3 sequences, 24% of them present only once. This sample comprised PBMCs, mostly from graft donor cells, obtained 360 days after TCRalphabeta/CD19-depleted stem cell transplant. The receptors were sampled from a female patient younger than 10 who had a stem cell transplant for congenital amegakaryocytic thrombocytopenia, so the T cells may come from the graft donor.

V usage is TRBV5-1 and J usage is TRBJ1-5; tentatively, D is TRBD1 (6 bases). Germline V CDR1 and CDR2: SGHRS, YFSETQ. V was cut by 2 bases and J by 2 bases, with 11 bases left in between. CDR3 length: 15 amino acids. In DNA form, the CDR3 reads TGCGCCAGCAGCTTTCAGGGGAACGGCAATCAGCCCCAGCATTTT. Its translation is CASSFQGNGNQPQHF.

The CDR3 DNA follows: TGTGCCAGCAGTTCGATGGCGGGAGCAGATACGCAGTATTTT. Encoded protein: CASSSMAGADTQYF. This chain joins TRBV12-3 or TRBV12-4 and TRBJ2-3; 7 bases are a match to TRBD2. The CDR3 has 14 residues. V lost 4 bases, J lost 4 bases, and 5 bases stayed unmatched.

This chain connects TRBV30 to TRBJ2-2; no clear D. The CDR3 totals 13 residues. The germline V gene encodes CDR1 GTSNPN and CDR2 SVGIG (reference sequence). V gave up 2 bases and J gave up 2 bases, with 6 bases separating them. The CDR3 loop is CAWSRQNTGELFF. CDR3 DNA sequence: TGTGCCTGGAGTAGACAAAACACCGGGGAGCTGTTTTTT.

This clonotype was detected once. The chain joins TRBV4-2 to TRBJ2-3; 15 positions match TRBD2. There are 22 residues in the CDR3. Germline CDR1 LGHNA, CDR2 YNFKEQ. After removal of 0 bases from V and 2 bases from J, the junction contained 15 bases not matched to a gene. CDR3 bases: TGTGCCAGCAGCCAAGATTACGCAGTCCCGGGACTAGCGGGGGGCGTCACAGATACGCAGTATTTT. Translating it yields CASSQDYAVPGLAGGVTDTQYF.

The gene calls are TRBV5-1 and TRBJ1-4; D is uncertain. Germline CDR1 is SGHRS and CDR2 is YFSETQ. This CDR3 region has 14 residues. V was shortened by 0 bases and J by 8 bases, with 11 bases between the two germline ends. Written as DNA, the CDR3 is TGCGCCAGCAGCTTGGAAGGGTCGGGGGAAAAACTGTTTTTT. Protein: CASSLEGSGEKLFF. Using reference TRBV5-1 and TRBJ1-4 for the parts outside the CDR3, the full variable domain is KAGVTQTPRYLIKTRGQQVTLSCSPISGHRSVSWYQQTPGQGLQFLFEYFSETQRNKGNFPGRFSGRQFSNSRSEMNVSTLELGDSALYLCASSLEGSGEKLFFGSGTQLSVL.

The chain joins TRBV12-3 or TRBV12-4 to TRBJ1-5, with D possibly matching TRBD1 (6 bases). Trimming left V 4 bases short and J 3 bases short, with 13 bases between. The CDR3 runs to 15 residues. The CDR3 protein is CASSWGVGANQPQHF. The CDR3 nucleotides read TGTGCCAGCAGTTGGGGGGTGGGGGCCAATCAGCCCCAGCATTTT.

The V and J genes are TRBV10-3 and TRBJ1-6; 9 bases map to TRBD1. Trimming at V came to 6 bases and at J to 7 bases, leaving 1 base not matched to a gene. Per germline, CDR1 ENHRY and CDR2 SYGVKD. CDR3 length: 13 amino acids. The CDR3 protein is CAIRGTGNSPLHF. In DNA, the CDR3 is TGTGCCATCAGGGGGACAGGGAATTCACCCCTCCACTTT.

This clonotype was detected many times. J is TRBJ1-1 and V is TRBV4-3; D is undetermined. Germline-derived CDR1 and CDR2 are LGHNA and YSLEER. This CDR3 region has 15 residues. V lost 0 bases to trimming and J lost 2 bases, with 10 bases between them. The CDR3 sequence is CASSQDLVPNTEAFF. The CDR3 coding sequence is TGCGCCAGCAGCCAAGATCTGGTCCCTAACACTGAAGCTTTCTTT.

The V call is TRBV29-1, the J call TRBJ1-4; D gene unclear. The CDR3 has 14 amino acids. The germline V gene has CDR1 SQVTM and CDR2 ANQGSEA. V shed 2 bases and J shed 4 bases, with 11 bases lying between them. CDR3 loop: CSVEIAGVNEKLFF. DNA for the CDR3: TGCAGCGTTGAAATCGCCGGAGTTAATGAAAAACTGTTTTTT.

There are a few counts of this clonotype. This CDR3 is CASRGPGQGSLGYTF. In DNA form, the CDR3 reads TGTGCCAGCAGGGGACCGGGACAGGGGTCGTTGGGCTACACCTTC. V is TRBV28 and J is TRBJ1-2, with 10 positions matching TRBD1. From germline, CDR1 is MDHEN and CDR2 SYDVKM. This CDR3 region has 15 residues. Trimming took 6 bases from V and 8 from J; bases not matched to a gene: 12.

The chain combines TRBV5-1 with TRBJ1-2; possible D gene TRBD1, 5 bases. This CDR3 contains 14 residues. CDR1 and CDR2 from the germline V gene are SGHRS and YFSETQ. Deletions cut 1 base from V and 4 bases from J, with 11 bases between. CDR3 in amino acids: CASSLLGRSYGYTF. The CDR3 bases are TGCGCCAGCAGCTTGTTGGGGCGGAGCTATGGCTACACCTTC.

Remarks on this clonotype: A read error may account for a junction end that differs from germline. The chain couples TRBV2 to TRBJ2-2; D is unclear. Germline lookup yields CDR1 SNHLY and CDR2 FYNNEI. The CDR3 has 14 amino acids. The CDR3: CASSEDQTTVELFF. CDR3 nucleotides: TGTGCCAGCAGTGAAGATCAGACCACCGTGGAGCTGTTTTTT.

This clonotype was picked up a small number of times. The CDR3 coding sequence is TGCAGCGTCCGGGGGGGGACTAGCGGGAGACAACTCGAGCAGTACTTC. This encodes CSVRGGTSGRQLEQYF. The chain couples TRBV29-1 to TRBJ2-7, with 14 bases lining up with TRBD2. The germline CDR1 and CDR2 sequences are SQVTM and ANQGSEA. V was pared by 6 bases and J by 6 bases, with 13 bases of the junction left unmatched. The CDR3 runs 16 residues.

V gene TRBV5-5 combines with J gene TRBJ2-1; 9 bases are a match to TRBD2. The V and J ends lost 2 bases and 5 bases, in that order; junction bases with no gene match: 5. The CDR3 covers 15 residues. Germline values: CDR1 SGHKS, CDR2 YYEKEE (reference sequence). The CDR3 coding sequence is TGTGCCAGCAGCTTATTGGGCGGGAGGGACAATGAGCAGTTCTTC. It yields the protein CASSLLGGRDNEQFF.

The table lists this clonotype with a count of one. The CDR3 loop reads CASSYPGTTQYF. The CDR3 DNA sequence: TGTGCCAGCAGCTACCCCGGGACAACTCAGTACTTC. The rearrangement joins TRBV3-1 to TRBJ2-4; TRBD1 is a possible D gene (6 bases). The germline V gene has CDR1 LGHDT and CDR2 YNNKEL (reference sequence). This CDR3 region has 12 residues. V lost 5 bases and J lost 12, with 14 bases in between.

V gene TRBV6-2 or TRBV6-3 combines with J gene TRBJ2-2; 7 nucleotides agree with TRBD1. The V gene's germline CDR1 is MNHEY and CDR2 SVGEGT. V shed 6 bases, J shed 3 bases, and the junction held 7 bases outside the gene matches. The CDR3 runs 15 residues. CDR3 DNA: TGTGCCAGCAGCCGCGACAGGGTTGACACCGGGGAGCTGTTTTTT. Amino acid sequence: CASSRDRVDTGELFF.

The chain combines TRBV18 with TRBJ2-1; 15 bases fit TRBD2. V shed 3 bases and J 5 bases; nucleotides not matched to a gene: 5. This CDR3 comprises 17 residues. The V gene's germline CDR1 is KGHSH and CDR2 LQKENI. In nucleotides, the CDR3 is TGTGCCAGCTCACCGGGACTAGCGGGAGGACTCAACAATGAGCAGTTCTTC. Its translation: CASSPGLAGGLNNEQFF.

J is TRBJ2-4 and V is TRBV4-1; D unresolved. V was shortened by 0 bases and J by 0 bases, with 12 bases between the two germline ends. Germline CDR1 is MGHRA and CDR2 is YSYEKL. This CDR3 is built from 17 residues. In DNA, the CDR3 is TGCGCCAGCAGCCAAGATTTAACAGCCGTAGCCAAAAACATTCAGTACTTC. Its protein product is CASSQDLTAVAKNIQYF.

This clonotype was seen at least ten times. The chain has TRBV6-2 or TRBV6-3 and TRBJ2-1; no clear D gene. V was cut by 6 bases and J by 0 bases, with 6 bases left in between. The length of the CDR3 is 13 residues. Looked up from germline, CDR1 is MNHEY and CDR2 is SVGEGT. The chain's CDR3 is CASRPISYNEQFF. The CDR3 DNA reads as TGTGCCAGCAGACCTATCTCCTACAATGAGCAGTTCTTC.

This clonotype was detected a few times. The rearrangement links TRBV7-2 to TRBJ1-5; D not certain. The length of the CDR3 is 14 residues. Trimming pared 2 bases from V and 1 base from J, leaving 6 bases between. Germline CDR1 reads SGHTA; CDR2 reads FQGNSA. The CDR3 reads CASSLLGSNQPQHF. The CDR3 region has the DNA TGTGCCAGCAGCTTACTAGGCAGCAATCAGCCCCAGCATTTT.

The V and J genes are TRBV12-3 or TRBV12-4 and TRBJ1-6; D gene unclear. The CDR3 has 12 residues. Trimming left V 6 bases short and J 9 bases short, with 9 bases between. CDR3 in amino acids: CASSVRSSPLHF. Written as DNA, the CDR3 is TGTGCCAGCAGCGTGAGGTCTTCACCCCTCCACTTT.

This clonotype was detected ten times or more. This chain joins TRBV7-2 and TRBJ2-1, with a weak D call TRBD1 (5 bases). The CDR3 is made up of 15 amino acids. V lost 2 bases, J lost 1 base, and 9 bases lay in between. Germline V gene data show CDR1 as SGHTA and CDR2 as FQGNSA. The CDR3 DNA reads TGTGCCAGCAGCTTAATCCAGGGATCCTACAATGAGCAGTTCTTC. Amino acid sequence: CASSLIQGSYNEQFF.

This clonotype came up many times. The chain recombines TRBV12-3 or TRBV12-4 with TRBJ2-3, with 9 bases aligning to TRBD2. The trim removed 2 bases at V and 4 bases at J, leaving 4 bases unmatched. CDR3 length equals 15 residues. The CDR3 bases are TGTGCCAGCAGTTTACGGCTAGCGGGGCCAGATACGCAGTATTTT. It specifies CASSLRLAGPDTQYF.

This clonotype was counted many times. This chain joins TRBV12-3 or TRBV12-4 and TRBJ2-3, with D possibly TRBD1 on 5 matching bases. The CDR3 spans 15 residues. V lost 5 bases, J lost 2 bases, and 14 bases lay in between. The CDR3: CASSHRIRYTDTQYF. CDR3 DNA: TGTGCCAGCAGTCACAGGATCCGATACACAGATACGCAGTATTTT.

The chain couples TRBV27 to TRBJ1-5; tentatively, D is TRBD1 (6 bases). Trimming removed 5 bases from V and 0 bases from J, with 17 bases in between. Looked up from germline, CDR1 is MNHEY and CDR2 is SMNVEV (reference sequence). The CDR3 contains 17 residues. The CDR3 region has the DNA TGTGCCAGCAGTCCAGGGCGGGGACACTATAGCAATCAGCCCCAGCATTTT. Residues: CASSPGRGHYSNQPQHF.

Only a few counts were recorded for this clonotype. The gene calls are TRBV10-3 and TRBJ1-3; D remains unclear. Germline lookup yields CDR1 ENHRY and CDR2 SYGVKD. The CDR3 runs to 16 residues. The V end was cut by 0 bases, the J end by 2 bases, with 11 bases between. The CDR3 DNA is TGTGCCATCAGTGAGTCAAGACGAAGAGCTGGAAACACCATATATTTT. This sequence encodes CAISESRRRAGNTIYF.

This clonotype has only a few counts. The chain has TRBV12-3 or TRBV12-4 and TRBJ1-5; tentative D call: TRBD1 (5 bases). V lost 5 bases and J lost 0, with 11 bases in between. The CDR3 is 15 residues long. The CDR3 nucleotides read TGTGCCAGCAGTCCAGGGTCTAATAGCAATCAGCCCCAGCATTTT. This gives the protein CASSPGSNSNQPQHF.